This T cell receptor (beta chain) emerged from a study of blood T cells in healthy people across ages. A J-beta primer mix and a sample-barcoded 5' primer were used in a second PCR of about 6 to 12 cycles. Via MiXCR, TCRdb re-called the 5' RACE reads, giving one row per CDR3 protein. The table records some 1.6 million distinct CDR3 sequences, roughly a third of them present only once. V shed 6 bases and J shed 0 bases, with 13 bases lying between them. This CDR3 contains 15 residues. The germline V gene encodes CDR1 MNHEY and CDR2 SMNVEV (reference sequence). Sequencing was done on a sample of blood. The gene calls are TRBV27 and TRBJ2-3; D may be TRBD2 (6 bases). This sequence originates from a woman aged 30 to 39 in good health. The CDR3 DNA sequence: TGTGCCAGCAGCCCACTAGCCGATAGCACAGATACGCAGTATTTT. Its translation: CASSPLADSTDTQYF.